The TCR beta chain described here comes from a study of blood T cells in healthy people across ages. Findings and caveats of the study: Older individuals had lower TCR beta diversity per million T cells (the decline was roughly linear).

V lost 3 bases and J lost 2, with 13 bases in between. The CDR3 is 15 residues long. Germline lookup yields CDR1 LGHNA and CDR2 YSLEER. Notes on this clonotype: Its matching antigen is unknown.

Sample-barcoded 5' priming and a J-beta primer mix drove a second PCR of 7 to 11 cycles. A single record per CDR3 protein comes from TCRdb applying MiXCR to the 5' RACE reads. The top ten hold roughly 19% of the sample, which has 730,000 or so distinct CDR3 sequences, around 46% seen once. V and J are TRBV4-3 and TRBJ1-2; D remains ambiguous. The origin of this receptor is a woman between 55 and 75 years old in good health. Source material: blood. The CDR3 loop is CASSHDRTSNYGYTF. The DNA for the CDR3 is TGCGCCAGCAGCCATGATCGTACATCGAACTATGGCTACACCTTC.